These 2 T cell receptor beta chains came from one sample sequenced in a study of blood T cell repertoires in COVID-19. The repertoire was sequenced with immunoSEQ multiplex PCR; TCRdb's copy has only in-frame clones and lacks some. Here the sample spans some 180,000 clones, roughly 84% being singletons. Sequenced material: peripheral blood. The receptors come from a man over 45 with COVID-19, enrolled during active disease.

This clone was detected only once. Other DNA sequences in the sample encode the same CDR3. V gene TRBV3-1 (or the pseudogene TRBV3-2) combines with J gene TRBJ2-7, with 7 bases identical to TRBD2. This CDR3 comprises 14 residues. With 3 bases clipped from V and 3 bases from J, the junction kept 5 bases outside the gene matches. In germline, CDR1 is LGHDT, CDR2 YNNKEL (reference sequence). The DNA of the CDR3 is TGTGCCAGCAGCCAGGGGGGGGAAGACTACGAGCAGTACTTC. The encoded protein is CASSQGGEDYEQYF.

This chain joins TRBV4-2 and TRBJ2-7, with TRBD1 as a possible D gene (6 bases). The CDR3 is 15 residues long. Germline V CDR1 and CDR2: LGHNA, YNFKEQ. V was cut by 5 bases and J by 6 bases, with 20 bases left in between. The chain's CDR3 is CASSRTVGGQLEQYF. For the CDR3, the DNA is TGTGCCAGCAGCAGGACAGTCGGCGGCCAGCTCGAGCAGTACTTC.